This entry lists 12 T cell receptor beta chains sequenced from one sample in a study of T cells in tuberculosis. Libraries were prepared by immunoSEQ multiplex PCR; TCRdb keeps only in-frame clonotypes and omits some of them. This table has 20,000 to 25,000 clones, around nine tenths appearing once. The sample was PBMCs. The receptors come from a donor aged 5-35 years with latent tuberculosis or without tuberculosis infection. Some clones in this sample may be carry-over from other donors' samples.

This chain connects TRBV27 to TRBJ1-1; TRBD1 aligns across 7 bases. The trim removed 7 bases at V and 0 bases at J, leaving 11 bases unmatched. The CDR3 totals 16 residues. The V gene's germline CDR1 is MNHEY and CDR2 SMNVEV (reference sequence). For the CDR3, the DNA is TGTGCCAGCACACCCAGGGGGATCCGAATGAACACTGAAGCTTTCTTT. Amino acid sequence: CASTPRGIRMNTEAFF.

The chain recombines TRBV25-1 with TRBJ1-5; 12 bases agree with TRBD1. The CDR3 loop spans 17 amino acids. J lost 0 bases, V lost 5 bases, and 5 bases had no gene match. Germline CDR1 reads MGHDK; CDR2 reads SYGVNS. The CDR3 loop is CASSSGTGGYSNQPQHF. CDR3 DNA: TGTGCCAGCAGTTCCGGGACAGGGGGCTATAGCAATCAGCCCCAGCATTTT.

The rearrangement uses TRBV29-1 and TRBJ1-3; the D gene is possibly TRBD1 (5 bases). V shed 2 bases and J shed 4 bases, with 9 bases lying between them. Germline lookup yields CDR1 SQVTM and CDR2 ANQGSEA. This CDR3 has 13 amino acids. The CDR3 sequence: CSVERGGGNTIYF. CDR3 nucleotide sequence: TGCAGCGTTGAAAGGGGCGGCGGAAACACCATATATTTT.

The rearrangement uses TRBV2 and TRBJ2-3, with 9 nucleotides matching TRBD1. The V segment lost 9 bases and the J segment 1 base; nucleotides outside the gene matches: 5. Germline V CDR1 and CDR2: SNHLY, FYNNEI. The CDR3 has 14 residues. The CDR3 loop reads CASNRDRGTDTQYF. The CDR3 coding sequence is TGTGCCAGTAACCGGGACAGGGGCACAGATACGCAGTATTTT.

For the CDR3, the DNA is TGTGCCAGCCAAAAACCCGACAATCCTGAAGCTTTCTTT. Encoded protein: CASQKPDNPEAFF. The V and J genes are TRBV19 and TRBJ1-1; no clear D gene. Germline-derived CDR1 and CDR2 are LNHDA and SQIVND (reference sequence). This CDR3 region has 13 residues. Deletions cut 9 bases from V and 6 bases from J, with 17 bases between.

The CDR3 protein is CAWDRGPNQPQHF. DNA for the CDR3: TGTGCCTGGGACAGGGGACCCAATCAGCCCCAGCATTTT. This sequence joins TRBV30 and TRBJ1-5, with TRBD1 identical over 8 bases. Germline CDR1 reads GTSNPN; CDR2 reads SVGIG (reference sequence). V trimming: 5 bases; J trimming: 3 bases; junction bases outside the gene matches: 3. The CDR3 runs to 13 residues.

The rearrangement joins TRBV19 to TRBJ2-1; 10 nucleotides match TRBD2. Germline-derived CDR1 and CDR2 are LNHDA and SQIVND (reference sequence). Unmatched junction bases numbered 4, after V lost 3 bases and J lost 2 bases. The CDR3 is 16 amino acids. CDR3 DNA: TGTGCCAGTAGTATTGCGAGCGGGGGGGCCTACAATGAGCAGTTCTTC. This codes for CASSIASGGAYNEQFF.

This rearrangement joins TRBV27 to TRBJ2-5, with 13 bases that match TRBD2. V shed 4 bases and J 5 bases; nucleotides not matched to a gene: 10. This CDR3 region has 17 residues. The germline V gene encodes CDR1 MNHEY and CDR2 SMNVEV (reference sequence). The CDR3 region has the DNA TGTGCCAGCAGTTCAACTAGCGGGGGGGGATCAAGGGAGACCCAGTACTTC. Amino acids: CASSSTSGGGSRETQYF.

This chain uses TRBV7-8 with TRBJ1-5, with unresolved D. Germline-derived CDR1 and CDR2 are SGHVS and FQNEAQ. This CDR3 contains 16 residues. V lost 4 bases and J lost 6, with 19 bases in between. The CDR3 is CASSSREVRTGQPQHF. In DNA form, the CDR3 reads TGTGCCAGCAGCTCCCGGGAGGTTCGGACGGGTCAGCCCCAGCATTTT. The full variable domain, rest sourced from reference TRBV7-8 and TRBJ1-5, is GAGVSQSPRYKVAKRGQDVALRCDPISGHVSLFWYQQALGQGPEFLTYFQNEAQLDKSGLPSDRFFAERPEGSVSTLKIQRTQQEDSAVYLCASSSREVRTGQPQHFGDGTRLSIL.

This chain connects TRBV6-5 to TRBJ1-1, with a tentative D call TRBD1 (5 bases). The CDR3 totals 15 residues. V dropped 6 bases and J dropped 3 bases, with 17 bases sitting between them. The germline CDR1 and CDR2 sequences are MNHEY and SVGAGI. The DNA of the CDR3 is TGTGCCAGCAGGTTCTGGGGGGTTGGGGACACTGAAGCTTTCTTT. It specifies CASRFWGVGDTEAFF.

V is TRBV4-1 and J is TRBJ2-1; tentative D call: TRBD1 (5 bases). Germline CDR1 reads MGHRA; CDR2 reads YSYEKL. V lost 2 bases and J 9 bases, leaving 8 bases between the germline ends. The CDR3 has 12 amino acids. In DNA, the CDR3 is TGCGCCAGCAGCCAACCAGGGTTTGAGCAGTTCTTC. It encodes CASSQPGFEQFF.

For the CDR3, the DNA is TGTGCCAGCAGTCTTACTTTCACCGGGGAGCTGTTTTTT. It codes for CASSLTFTGELFF. The V gene is TRBV27, the J gene TRBJ2-2; D unclear. The CDR3 sequence is 13 residues long. V lost 5 bases and J 4 bases, leaving 8 bases between the germline ends. Germline CDR1 reads MNHEY; CDR2 reads SMNVEV (reference sequence).